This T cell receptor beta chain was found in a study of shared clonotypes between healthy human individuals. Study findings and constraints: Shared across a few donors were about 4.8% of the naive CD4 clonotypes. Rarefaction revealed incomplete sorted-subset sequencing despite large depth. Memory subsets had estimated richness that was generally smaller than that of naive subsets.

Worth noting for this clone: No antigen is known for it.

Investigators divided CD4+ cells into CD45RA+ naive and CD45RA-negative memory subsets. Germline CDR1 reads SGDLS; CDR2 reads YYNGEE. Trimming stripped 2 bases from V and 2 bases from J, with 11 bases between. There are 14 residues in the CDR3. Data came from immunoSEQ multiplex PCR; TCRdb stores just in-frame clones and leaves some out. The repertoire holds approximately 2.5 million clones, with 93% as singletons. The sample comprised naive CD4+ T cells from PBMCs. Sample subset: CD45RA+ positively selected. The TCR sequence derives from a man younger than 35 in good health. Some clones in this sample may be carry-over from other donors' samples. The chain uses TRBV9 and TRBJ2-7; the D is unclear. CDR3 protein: CASSVGRNPYEQYF. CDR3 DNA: TGTGCCAGCAGCGTCGGACGGAACCCCTACGAGCAGTACTTC. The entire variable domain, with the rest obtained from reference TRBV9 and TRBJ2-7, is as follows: DSGVTQTPKHLITATGQRVTLRCSPRSGDLSVYWYQQSLDQGLQFLIQYYNGEERAKGNILERFSAQQFPDLHSELNLSSLELGDSALYFCASSVGRNPYEQYFGPGTRLTVT.